This T cell receptor beta chain came from a study of T cell responses to AZD1222 COVID-19 vaccine. Clones were read by immunoSEQ multiplex PCR, and TCRdb kept only the in-frame ones, dropping some. The profile shows over 100,000 clones, approximately 90% of them singletons. Notes on the study in general: Spike-specific TCR breadth rose after two AZD1222 doses, and depth rose as well. It was only a handful of AZD1222 recipients who were seropositive at baseline. Sampled repertoires all dated from after the peak T cell response.

Comments on this clone: Antigen specificity is unknown.

This CDR3 contains 12 residues. The germline V gene encodes CDR1 SEHNR and CDR2 FQNEAQ (reference sequence). The V and J ends lost 5 bases and 9 bases respectively, with 11 bases between them. Here the sequenced sample was peripheral blood, taken on day 0 of AZD1222 vaccination. The clonotype was recovered from an adult in good health. The rearrangement uses TRBV7-9 and TRBJ2-1; D ambiguous. The CDR3 loop is CASSHRWVEQFF. CDR3 nucleotides: TGTGCCAGCAGCCACCGGTGGGTTGAGCAGTTCTTC.